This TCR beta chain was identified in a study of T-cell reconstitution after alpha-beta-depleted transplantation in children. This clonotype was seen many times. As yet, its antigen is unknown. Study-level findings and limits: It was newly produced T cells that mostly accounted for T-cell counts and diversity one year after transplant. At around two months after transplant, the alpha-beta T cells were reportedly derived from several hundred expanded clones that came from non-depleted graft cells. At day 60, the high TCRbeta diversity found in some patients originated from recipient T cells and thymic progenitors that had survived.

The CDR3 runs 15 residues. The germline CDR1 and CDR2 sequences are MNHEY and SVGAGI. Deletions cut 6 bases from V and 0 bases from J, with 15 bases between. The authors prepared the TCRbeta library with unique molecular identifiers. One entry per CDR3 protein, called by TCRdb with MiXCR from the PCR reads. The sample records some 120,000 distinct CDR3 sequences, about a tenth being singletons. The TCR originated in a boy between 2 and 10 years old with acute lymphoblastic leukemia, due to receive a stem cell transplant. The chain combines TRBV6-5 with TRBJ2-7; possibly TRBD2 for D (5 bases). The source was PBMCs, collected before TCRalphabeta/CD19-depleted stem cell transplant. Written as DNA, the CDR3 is TGTGCCAGCAGCCTTACTAGAAATCCCTCCTACGAGCAGTACTTC. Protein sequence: CASSLTRNPSYEQYF.